One sample yielded the 3 T cell receptor beta chains listed below, sequenced in a study of blood T cell repertoires in COVID-19 (TCRdb year 2020). The protocol used for the library was the immunoSEQ multiplex PCR assay. This is the immuneACCESS table as TCRdb keeps it, with only in-frame sequences that have V and J called. A part of the clones is gone; compared with another copy, unresolved V genes explain less than half, and the rest is unexplained. The sample profile shows roughly 260,000 clones; about nine tenths of them were found once. Roughly 9.8% of the sample comes from the top ten. Sequences were obtained from peripheral blood. Source of these receptors: a man aged 35-49 years who had recovered from COVID-19.

The chain links TRBV5-5 to TRBJ1-5, with 11 bases that match TRBD1. Trimming cost V 0 bases and J 9 bases; bases outside gene matches: 8. The CDR3 runs to 16 residues. From germline, CDR1 is SGHKS and CDR2 YYEKEE (reference sequence). CDR3 residues: CASSLGTGGGDGPQHF. The CDR3 DNA sequence: TGTGCCAGCAGCTTGGGGACAGGGGGCGGGGATGGGCCCCAGCATTTT.

The V gene is TRBV10-3, the J gene TRBJ2-3, with D perhaps matching TRBD2 (7 bases). The CDR3 runs 16 residues. The V gene's germline CDR1 is ENHRY and CDR2 SYGVKD. Trimming left V 3 bases short and J 8 bases short, with 21 bases between. The CDR3 here is CAISDLAGATGGTQYF. DNA of the CDR3: TGTGCCATCAGTGATTTGGCGGGGGCCACGGGTGGTACGCAGTATTTT.

The rearrangement joins TRBV7-2 to TRBJ2-1, with 8 bases matching TRBD2. CDR3 length: 17 residues. V dropped 5 bases and J dropped 6; count of bases not matched to a gene: 15. Germline values: CDR1 SGHTA, CDR2 FQGNSA. CDR3 in DNA: TGTGCCAGCAGCCATCCCCGGCGACTAGCGAGTGGCAATGAGCAGTTCTTC. Protein sequence: CASSHPRRLASGNEQFF.